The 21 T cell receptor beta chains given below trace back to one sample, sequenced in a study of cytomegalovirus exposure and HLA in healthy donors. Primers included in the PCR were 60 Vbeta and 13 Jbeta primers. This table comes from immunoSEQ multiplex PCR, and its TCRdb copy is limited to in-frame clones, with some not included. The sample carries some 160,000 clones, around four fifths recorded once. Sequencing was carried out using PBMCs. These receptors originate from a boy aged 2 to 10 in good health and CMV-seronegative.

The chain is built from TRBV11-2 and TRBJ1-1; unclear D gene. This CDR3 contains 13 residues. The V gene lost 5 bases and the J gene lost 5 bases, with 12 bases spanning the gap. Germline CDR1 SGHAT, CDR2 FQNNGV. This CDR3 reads CASSPKPGTEAFF. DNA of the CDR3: TGTGCCAGCAGCCCTAAGCCGGGGACTGAAGCTTTCTTT.

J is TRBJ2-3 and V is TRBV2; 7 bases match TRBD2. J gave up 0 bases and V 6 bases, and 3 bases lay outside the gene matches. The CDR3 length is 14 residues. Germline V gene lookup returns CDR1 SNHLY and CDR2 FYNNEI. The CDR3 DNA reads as TGTGCCAGCAGGAGCGGGATTAGCACAGATACGCAGTATTTT. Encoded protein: CASRSGISTDTQYF.

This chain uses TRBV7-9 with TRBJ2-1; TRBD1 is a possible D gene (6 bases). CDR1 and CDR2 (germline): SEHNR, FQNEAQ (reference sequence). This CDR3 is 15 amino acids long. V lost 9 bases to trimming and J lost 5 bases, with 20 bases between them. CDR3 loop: CASYLPGAFHNEQFF. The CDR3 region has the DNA TGTGCCAGTTACCTCCCAGGGGCCTTCCACAATGAGCAGTTCTTC.

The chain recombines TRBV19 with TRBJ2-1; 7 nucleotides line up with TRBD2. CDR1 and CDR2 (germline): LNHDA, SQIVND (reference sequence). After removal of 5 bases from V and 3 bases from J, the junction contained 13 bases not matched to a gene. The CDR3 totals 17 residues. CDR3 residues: CASSLNKLADRYNEQFF. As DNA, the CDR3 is TGTGCCAGTAGTCTAAATAAGCTAGCGGACCGCTACAATGAGCAGTTCTTC.

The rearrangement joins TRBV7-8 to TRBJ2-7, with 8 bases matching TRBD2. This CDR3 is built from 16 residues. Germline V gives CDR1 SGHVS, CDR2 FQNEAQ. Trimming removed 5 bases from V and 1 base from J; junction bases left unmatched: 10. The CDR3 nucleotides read TGTGCCAGCAGCACTGCCCCGGGACTAGGGTCCTACGAGCAGTACTTC. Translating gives CASSTAPGLGSYEQYF.

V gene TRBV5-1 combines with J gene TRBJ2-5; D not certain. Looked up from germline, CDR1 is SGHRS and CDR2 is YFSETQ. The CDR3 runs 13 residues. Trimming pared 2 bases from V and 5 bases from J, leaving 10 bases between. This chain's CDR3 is CASSFLPRETQYF. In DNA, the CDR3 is TGCGCCAGCAGCTTCCTGCCGCGGGAGACCCAGTACTTC.

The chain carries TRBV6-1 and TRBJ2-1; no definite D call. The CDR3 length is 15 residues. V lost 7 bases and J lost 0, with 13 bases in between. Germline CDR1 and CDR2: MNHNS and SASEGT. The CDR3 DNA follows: TGTGCCAGCAAGGTCACTCCTAGCTCCTACAATGAGCAGTTCTTC. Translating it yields CASKVTPSSYNEQFF.

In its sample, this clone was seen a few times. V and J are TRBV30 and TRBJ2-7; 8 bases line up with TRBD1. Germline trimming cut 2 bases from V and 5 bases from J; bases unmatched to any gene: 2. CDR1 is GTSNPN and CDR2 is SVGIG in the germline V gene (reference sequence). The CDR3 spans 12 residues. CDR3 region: CAWSNRGDEQYF. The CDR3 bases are TGTGCCTGGAGTAACAGGGGGGACGAGCAGTACTTC.

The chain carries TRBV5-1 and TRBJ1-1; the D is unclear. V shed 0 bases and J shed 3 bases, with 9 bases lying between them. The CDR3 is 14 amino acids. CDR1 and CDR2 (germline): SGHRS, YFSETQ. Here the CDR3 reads CASSLALADTEAFF. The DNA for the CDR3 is TGCGCCAGCAGCTTGGCGCTTGCGGACACTGAAGCTTTCTTT.

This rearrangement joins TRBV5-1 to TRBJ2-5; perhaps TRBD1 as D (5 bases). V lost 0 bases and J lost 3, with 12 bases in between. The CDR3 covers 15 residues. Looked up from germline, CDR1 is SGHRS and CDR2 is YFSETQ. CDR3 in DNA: TGCGCCAGCAGCTTGGTTAGCAGACAGAAAGAGACCCAGTACTTC. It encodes CASSLVSRQKETQYF.

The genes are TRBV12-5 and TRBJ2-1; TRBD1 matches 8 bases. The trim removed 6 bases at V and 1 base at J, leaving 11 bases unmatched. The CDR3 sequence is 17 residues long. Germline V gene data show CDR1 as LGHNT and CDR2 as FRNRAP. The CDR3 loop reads CASGLDRGGKSYNEQFF. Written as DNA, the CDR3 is TGTGCTAGTGGCCTAGACAGGGGCGGAAAGTCCTACAATGAGCAGTTCTTC. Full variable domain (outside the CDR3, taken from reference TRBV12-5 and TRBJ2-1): DARVTQTPRHKVTEMGQEVTMRCQPILGHNTVFWYRQTMMQGLELLAYFRNRAPLDDSGMPKDRFSAEMPDATLATLKIQPSEPRDSAVYFCASGLDRGGKSYNEQFFGPGTRLTVL.

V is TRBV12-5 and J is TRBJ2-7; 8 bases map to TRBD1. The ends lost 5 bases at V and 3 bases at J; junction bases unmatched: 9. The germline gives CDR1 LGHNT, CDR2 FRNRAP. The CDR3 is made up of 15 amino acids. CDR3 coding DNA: TGTGCTAGTGGTCCCCGAACCGACAGGGGCTACGAGCAGTACTTC. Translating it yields CASGPRTDRGYEQYF.

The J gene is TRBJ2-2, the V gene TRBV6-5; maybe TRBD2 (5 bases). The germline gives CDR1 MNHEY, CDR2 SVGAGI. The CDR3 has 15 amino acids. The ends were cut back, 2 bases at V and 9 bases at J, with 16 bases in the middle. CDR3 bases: TGTGCCAGCAGTTACGAGGGCCGCCCGCGACGGGAGCTGTTTTTT. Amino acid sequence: CASSYEGRPRRELFF.

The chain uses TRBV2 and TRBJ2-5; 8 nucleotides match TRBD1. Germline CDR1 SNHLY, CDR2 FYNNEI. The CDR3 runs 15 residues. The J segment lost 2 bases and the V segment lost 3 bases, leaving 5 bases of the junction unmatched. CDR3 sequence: CASSDQGAKQETQYF. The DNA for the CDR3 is TGTGCCAGCAGTGATCAGGGGGCGAAACAAGAGACCCAGTACTTC.

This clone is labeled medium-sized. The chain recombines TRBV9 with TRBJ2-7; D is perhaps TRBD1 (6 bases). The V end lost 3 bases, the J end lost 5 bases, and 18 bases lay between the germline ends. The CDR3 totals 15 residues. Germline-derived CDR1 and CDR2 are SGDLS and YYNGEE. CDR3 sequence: CASSGQGRGSDEQYF. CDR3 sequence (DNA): TGTGCCAGCAGCGGGCAGGGGCGCGGTTCCGACGAGCAGTACTTC.

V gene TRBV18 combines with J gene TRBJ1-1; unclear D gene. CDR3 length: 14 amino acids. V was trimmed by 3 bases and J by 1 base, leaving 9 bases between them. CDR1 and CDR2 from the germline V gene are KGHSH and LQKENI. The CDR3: CASSPTIGNTEAFF. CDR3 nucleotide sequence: TGTGCCAGCTCACCCACTATAGGGAACACTGAAGCTTTCTTT.

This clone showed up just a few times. CDR3 residues: CASSQDSGNYGYTF. The CDR3 DNA reads as TGTGCCAGCAGCCAAGATTCAGGGAACTATGGCTACACCTTC. J is TRBJ1-2 and V is TRBV4-2; perhaps TRBD1 as D (5 bases). Germline assignment: CDR1 LGHNA and CDR2 YNFKEQ. The CDR3 sequence is 14 residues long. V was trimmed by 0 bases and J by 2 bases, leaving 7 bases between them.

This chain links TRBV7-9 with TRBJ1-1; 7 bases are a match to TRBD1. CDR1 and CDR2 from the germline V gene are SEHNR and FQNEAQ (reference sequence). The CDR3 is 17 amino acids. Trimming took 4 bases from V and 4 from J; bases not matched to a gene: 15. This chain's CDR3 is CASSSSQGPFWGTEAFF. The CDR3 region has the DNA TGTGCCAGCAGCTCTTCACAGGGGCCGTTTTGGGGCACTGAAGCTTTCTTT.

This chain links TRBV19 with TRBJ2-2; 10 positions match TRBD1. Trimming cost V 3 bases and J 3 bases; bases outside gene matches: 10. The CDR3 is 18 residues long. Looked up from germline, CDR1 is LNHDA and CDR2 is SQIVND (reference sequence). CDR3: CASSIYHGTGDDTGELFF. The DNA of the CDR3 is TGTGCCAGTAGTATTTATCATGGGACAGGGGACGACACCGGGGAGCTGTTTTTT.

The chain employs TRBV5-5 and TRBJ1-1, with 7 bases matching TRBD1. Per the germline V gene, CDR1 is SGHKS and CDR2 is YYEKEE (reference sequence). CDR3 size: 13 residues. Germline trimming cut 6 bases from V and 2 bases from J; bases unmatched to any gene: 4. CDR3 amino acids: CASIRDRNTEAFF. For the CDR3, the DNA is TGTGCCAGCATCAGGGACAGAAACACTGAAGCTTTCTTT.

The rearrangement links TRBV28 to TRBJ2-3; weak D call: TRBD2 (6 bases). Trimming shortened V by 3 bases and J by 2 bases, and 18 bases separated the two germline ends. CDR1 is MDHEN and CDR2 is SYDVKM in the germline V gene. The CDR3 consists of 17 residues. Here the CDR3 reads CASSFQWRRDSTDTQYF. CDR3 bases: TGTGCCAGCAGTTTTCAATGGCGGAGGGATTCCACAGATACGCAGTATTTT.